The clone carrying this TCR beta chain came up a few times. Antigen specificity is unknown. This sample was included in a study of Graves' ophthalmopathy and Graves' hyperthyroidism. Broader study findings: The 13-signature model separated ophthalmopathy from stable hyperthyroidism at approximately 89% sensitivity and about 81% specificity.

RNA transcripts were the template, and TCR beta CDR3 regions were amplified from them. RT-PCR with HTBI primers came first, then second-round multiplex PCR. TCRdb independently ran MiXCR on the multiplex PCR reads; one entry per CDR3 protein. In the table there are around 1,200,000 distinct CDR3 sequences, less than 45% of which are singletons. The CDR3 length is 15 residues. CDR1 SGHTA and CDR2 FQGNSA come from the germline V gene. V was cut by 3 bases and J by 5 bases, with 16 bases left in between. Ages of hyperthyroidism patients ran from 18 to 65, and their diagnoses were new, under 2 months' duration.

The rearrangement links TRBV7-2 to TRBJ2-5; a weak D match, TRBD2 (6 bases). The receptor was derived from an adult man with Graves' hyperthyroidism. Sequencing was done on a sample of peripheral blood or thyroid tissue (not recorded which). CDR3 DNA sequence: TGTGCCAGCAGCTTCCACTATACCGGGGGTGAGACCCAGTACTTC. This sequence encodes CASSFHYTGGETQYF.